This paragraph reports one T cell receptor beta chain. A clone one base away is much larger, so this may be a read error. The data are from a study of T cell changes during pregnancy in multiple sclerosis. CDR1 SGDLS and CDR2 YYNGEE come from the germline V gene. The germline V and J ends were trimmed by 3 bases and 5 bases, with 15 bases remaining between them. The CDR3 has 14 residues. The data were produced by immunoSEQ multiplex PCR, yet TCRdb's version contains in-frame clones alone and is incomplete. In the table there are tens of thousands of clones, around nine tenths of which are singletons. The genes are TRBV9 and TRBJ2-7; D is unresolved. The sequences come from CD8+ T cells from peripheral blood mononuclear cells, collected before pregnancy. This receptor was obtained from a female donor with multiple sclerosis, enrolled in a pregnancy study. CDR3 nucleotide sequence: TGTGCCAGCAGCGGGAACACGCGTCGGGACGAGCAGTACTTC. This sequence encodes CASSGNTRRDEQYF.